Listed below are T cell receptor beta chains from one sample, sequenced in a study of T cell responses to AZD1222 COVID-19 vaccine. Here immunoSEQ multiplex PCR was the method, and the copy in TCRdb shows in-frame clones only, minus some. The sample lists under 150,000 clones, 90% occurring once. This specimen was peripheral blood, taken 28 days after the second AZD1222 dose. The receptors here all came from an adult who received the AZD1222 COVID-19 vaccine. Both conserved end residues are part of each CDR3. D genes are given only for firm matches. For some rows the clone size is stated as once, few or many, or as a class when expanded; others skip it.

J,V,D,size,CDR3,DNA
TRBJ2-5,TRBV7-8,.,.,CASSSLHGTSLGTQYF,TGTGCCAGCAGCTCTCTTCACGGGACCTCCCTGGGAACCCAGTACTTC
TRBJ2-1,TRBV7-2,.,once,CASSSNHGSSYNEQFF,TGTGCCAGCAGCTCGAACCACGGTAGCTCCTACAATGAGCAGTTCTTC
TRBJ2-2,TRBV5-1,.,.,CASSPGTFNTGELFF,TGCGCCAGCAGCCCCGGGACTTTCAACACCGGGGAGCTGTTTTTT
TRBJ2-1,TRBV6-1,.,.,CASSEISSGNEQFF,TGTGCCAGCAGTGAAATCTCCAGCGGCAATGAGCAGTTCTTC
TRBJ2-1,TRBV2,TRBD2,once,CASSGQERGAYEQFF,TGTGCCAGCAGTGGGCAGGAGCGGGGGGCCTATGAGCAGTTCTTC
TRBJ2-3,TRBV6-2/TRBV6-3,TRBD1,.,CASSPGQVWTDTQYF,TGTGCCAGCAGTCCCGGACAGGTCTGGACAGATACGCAGTATTTT
TRBJ1-1,TRBV20-1,.,.,CSAGHDTEAFF,TGCAGTGCTGGCCATGACACTGAAGCTTTCTTT
TRBJ2-6,TRBV19,TRBD1,.,CASSIVGWDRFPSGANVLTF,TGTGCCAGTAGTATAGTTGGGTGGGACAGGTTCCCTTCTGGGGCCAACGTCCTGACTTTC
TRBJ2-1,TRBV29-1,TRBD2,.,CSGTSGRFLEQFF,TGCAGCGGCACTAGCGGGAGGTTCTTGGAGCAGTTCTTC
TRBJ1-2,TRBV5-1,TRBD1,.,CASSFDRGHDGYTF,TGCGCCAGCAGCTTCGACAGGGGGCACGATGGCTACACCTTC
TRBJ1-6,TRBV27,TRBD1,.,CASSFGQGVSPLHF,TGTGCCAGCAGTTTTGGACAGGGGGTTTCACCCCTCCACTTT
TRBJ2-1,TRBV7-9,TRBD2,.,CASSLPGGYDTYNEQFF,TGTGCCAGCAGCTTACCCGGGGGGTACGATACCTACAATGAGCAGTTCTTC
TRBJ1-2,TRBV10-3,.,.,CAISESEGNYGYTF,TGTGCCATCAGTGAGTCCGAGGGGAACTATGGCTACACCTTC
TRBJ2-3,TRBV7-2,.,few,CASRDQGGTQYF,TGTGCCAGCAGGGACCAAGGGGGTACGCAGTATTTT
TRBJ2-3,TRBV6-5,TRBD1,.,CASSPMTGTDTQYF,TGTGCCAGCAGTCCTATGACAGGGACAGATACGCAGTATTTT
TRBJ2-1,TRBV24-1,TRBD2,.,CATGQGFLAGNEQFF,TGTGCCACCGGCCAGGGGTTTCTAGCGGGAAATGAGCAGTTCTTC
TRBJ2-1,TRBV10-1,TRBD2,.,CASSESASGGYNEQFF,TGCGCCAGCAGTGAGTCGGCTAGCGGGGGTTACAATGAGCAGTTCTTC
TRBJ1-2,TRBV28,.,.,CASSFRSLGGYTF,TGTGCCAGCAGTTTTAGATCCTTAGGAGGCTACACCTTC
TRBJ1-5,TRBV2,.,.,CATRGGGEQPQHF,TGTGCCACTCGCGGGGGGGGCGAGCAGCCCCAGCATTTT
TRBJ1-1,TRBV5-5,TRBD1,once,CASSLGATGDRKAFF,TGTGCCAGCAGCTTAGGGGCCACAGGGGATAGGAAAGCTTTCTTT
TRBJ1-3,TRBV28,.,.,CASSSDGRPSGNTIYF,TGTGCCAGCAGTTCTGACGGCCGTCCTTCTGGAAACACCATATATTTT
TRBJ2-1,TRBV3-1/TRBV3-2,TRBD2,.,CASSQKTPGLGIHNEQFF,TGTGCCAGCAGCCAAAAAACCCCGGGACTAGGGATCCACAATGAGCAGTTCTTC
TRBJ2-2,TRBV11-1,TRBD2,.,CASSLGGRRGGELFF,TGTGCCAGCAGCTTAGGCGGGAGAAGGGGCGGGGAGCTGTTTTTT
TRBJ1-2,TRBV19,TRBD1,.,CASASQTGDYGYTF,TGTGCCAGTGCCTCCCAGACAGGGGATTATGGCTACACCTTC
TRBJ1-3,TRBV7-9,.,once,CASSLGTVGNTIYF,TGTGCCAGCAGCTTAGGGACAGTTGGAAACACCATATATTTT
TRBJ1-5,TRBV5-1,.,.,CASSQGSNQPQHF,TGCGCCAGCTCTCAGGGTAGCAATCAGCCCCAGCATTTT
TRBJ1-1,TRBV19,TRBD1,.,CASSVRGQGATLYTEAFF,TGTGCCAGTAGTGTAAGGGGACAGGGGGCCACACTGTACACTGAAGCTTTCTTT
TRBJ2-3,TRBV5-4,TRBD2,.,CASSLQGAGGRSQYF,TGTGCCAGCAGCCTGCAAGGGGCGGGAGGGCGTTCGCAGTATTTT
TRBJ2-2,TRBV6-4,TRBD1,.,CASTPGTGNLNTGELFF,TGTGCCAGCACACCCGGGACAGGGAATTTGAACACCGGGGAGCTGTTTTTT
TRBJ2-1,TRBV7-3,.,.,CASSRGPPLSGSSYNEQFF,TGTGCCAGCAGCCGAGGTCCCCCCCTTAGCGGCAGCTCCTACAATGAGCAGTTCTTC
TRBJ1-5,TRBV21-1,.,.,CASSNGDRGNQPQHF,TGTGCCAGCAGCAACGGGGACAGGGGGAATCAGCCCCAGCATTTT
TRBJ1-5,TRBV5-6,.,.,CASSLVGTQPQHF,TGTGCCAGCAGCTTGGTTGGCACTCAGCCCCAGCATTTT
TRBJ1-1,TRBV29-1,.,few,CSVADSPEAFF,TGCAGCGTTGCTGACAGCCCTGAAGCTTTCTTT